Below are 30 T cell receptor beta chains sequenced from a single sample in a study of cytomegalovirus exposure and HLA in healthy donors. This PCR relied on a set of 60 Vbeta primers and 13 Jbeta primers. Sequenced by immunoSEQ multiplex PCR; TCRdb stores in-frame clones only, minus some. The table includes roughly 150,000 clones, 60% to 85% detected once. Sequenced material: PBMCs. The receptors come from a man in his fifties in good health and CMV-seropositive.

CDR3 DNA: TGTGCCAGTGCCCGACTTGGACTTTCCATCTACGAGCAGTACTTC. Protein product: CASARLGLSIYEQYF. The chain uses TRBV19 and TRBJ2-7; weak D call: TRBD2 (5 bases). The CDR3 loop spans 15 amino acids. CDR1 is LNHDA, CDR2 SQIVND, per germline (reference sequence). The ends were cut back, 8 bases at V and 3 bases at J, with 20 bases in the middle. Drawing the rest from reference TRBV19 and TRBJ2-7, the complete variable domain is DGGITQSPKYLFRKEGQNVTLSCEQNLNHDAMYWYRQDPGQGLRLIYYSQIVNDFQKGDIAEGYSVSREKKESFPLTVTSAQKNPTAFYLCASARLGLSIYEQYFGPGTRLTVT.

This chain uses TRBV19 with TRBJ2-7; perhaps TRBD2 as D (6 bases). The germline V and J ends were trimmed by 0 bases and 6 bases, with 15 bases remaining between them. This CDR3 comprises 15 residues. Germline V lookup: CDR1 LNHDA, CDR2 SQIVND (reference sequence). The chain's CDR3 is CASSIEAGPPSEQYF. The CDR3 DNA reads as TGTGCCAGTAGTATAGAGGCGGGGCCCCCGAGCGAGCAGTACTTC.

The chain has TRBV5-1 and TRBJ2-3, with a tentative D call TRBD2 (7 bases). Trimming stripped 0 bases from V and 2 bases from J, with 16 bases between. The CDR3 runs 17 residues. Germline V gene lookup returns CDR1 SGHRS and CDR2 YFSETQ. In DNA, the CDR3 is TGCGCCAGCAGCTTGGCCCGAGGGGGGGGAACCACAGATACGCAGTATTTT. It translates to CASSLARGGGTTDTQYF.

This chain connects TRBV5-1 to TRBJ2-7; D possibly corresponds to TRBD2 (5 bases). V lost 4 bases and J lost 0, with 11 bases in between. The germline V gene encodes CDR1 SGHRS and CDR2 YFSETQ. The CDR3 is made up of 14 amino acids. CDR3 in DNA: TGCGCCAGCAGCCCCCGGGGTGGCTCCTACGAGCAGTACTTC. Amino acid sequence: CASSPRGGSYEQYF.

The rearrangement joins TRBV5-1 to TRBJ2-3; D is ambiguous. The CDR3 runs to 15 residues. V was trimmed by 0 bases and J by 2 bases, leaving 10 bases between them. CDR1 and CDR2 (germline): SGHRS, YFSETQ. The CDR3 DNA is TGCGCCAGCAGCTTGGTTGGGCACAACACAGATACGCAGTATTTT. Its protein is CASSLVGHNTDTQYF.

This clone was counted only a few times. The rearrangement uses TRBV7-2 and TRBJ1-6; D may be TRBD1 (6 bases). The CDR3 loop spans 14 amino acids. The germline V gene encodes CDR1 SGHTA and CDR2 FQGNSA. V shed 4 bases and J shed 7 bases, with 11 bases lying between them. In nucleotides, the CDR3 is TGTGCCAGCAGCTCCAACAGGGCAAATTCACCCCTCCACTTT. This gives the protein CASSSNRANSPLHF.

The table lists this clone with a few counts. This rearrangement joins TRBV18 to TRBJ2-1, with 8 bases fitting TRBD2. With V trimmed by 4 bases and J by 6 bases, 8 bases remained unmatched. CDR3 size: 15 residues. Germline loops: CDR1 KGHSH, CDR2 LQKENI. This CDR3 is CASSRETSDTNEQFF. The DNA of the CDR3 is TGTGCCAGCTCACGCGAGACTAGCGATACCAATGAGCAGTTCTTC.

The J gene is TRBJ1-5, the V gene TRBV20-1; D not certain. V was shortened by 3 bases and J by 9 bases, with 9 bases between the two germline ends. Germline CDR1 and CDR2: DFQATT and SNEGSKA (reference sequence). The CDR3 contains 11 residues. The CDR3 loop is CSASPSGPQHF. The CDR3 nucleotides read TGCAGTGCTAGCCCCTCGGGGCCCCAGCATTTT.

V and J are TRBV5-4 and TRBJ2-7, with D maybe TRBD1 (5 bases). The germline V gene encodes CDR1 SGHNT and CDR2 YYREEE (reference sequence). This CDR3 has 13 amino acids. Trimming took 2 bases from V and 3 from J, leaving 9 bases between them. CDR3 DNA sequence: TGTGCCAGCAGCTTAGGGGCTAGCTACGAGCAGTACTTC. It yields the protein CASSLGASYEQYF.

The rearrangement uses TRBV5-1 and TRBJ1-3; the D gene is possibly TRBD1 (6 bases). This CDR3 has 19 residues. Germline V gives CDR1 SGHRS, CDR2 YFSETQ. Trimming shortened V by 0 bases and J by 0 bases, and 19 bases separated the two germline ends. DNA of the CDR3: TGCGCCAGCAGCTTGGCCCACGCAGGGACAAGCTCCTCTGGAAACACCATATATTTT. This translates into CASSLAHAGTSSSGNTIYF.

This clone was counted between two and nine times. The J gene is TRBJ2-5, the V gene TRBV5-1; no definite D call. Germline assignment: CDR1 SGHRS and CDR2 YFSETQ. The CDR3 covers 12 residues. Trimming shortened V by 0 bases and J by 3 bases, and 3 bases separated the two germline ends. The CDR3 is CASSLDKETQYF. CDR3 nucleotide sequence: TGCGCCAGCAGCTTGGACAAAGAGACCCAGTACTTC.

The chain is built from TRBV7-9 and TRBJ1-1; weak D call: TRBD1 (6 bases). There are 19 residues in the CDR3. CDR1 is SEHNR and CDR2 is FQNEAQ in the germline V gene (reference sequence). The ends were cut back, 1 base at V and 4 bases at J, with 25 bases in the middle. CDR3 in amino acids: CASSLGWGQGRPPGTEAFF. Written as DNA, the CDR3 is TGTGCCAGCAGCTTAGGATGGGGGCAGGGGCGCCCTCCGGGCACTGAAGCTTTCTTT.

The chain joins TRBV6-5 to TRBJ2-1, with TRBD2 matching over 10 bases. The CDR3 sequence is 14 residues long. CDR1 is MNHEY and CDR2 is SVGAGI in the germline V gene. J was trimmed by 10 bases and V by 4 bases; bases with no gene match: 7. Written as DNA, the CDR3 is TGTGCCAGCAGTTCAGCGGGGGGGTTACTGGAGCAGTTCTTC. It yields the protein CASSSAGGLLEQFF.

This chain uses TRBV11-2 with TRBJ2-5, with a weak D call TRBD2 (6 bases). Germline CDR1 is SGHAT and CDR2 is FQNNGV. Trimming took 6 bases from V and 3 from J, leaving 17 bases between them. This CDR3 has 15 residues. CDR3 coding DNA: TGTGCCAGCAGTCAAGGGACTGCCCACAAAGAGACCCAGTACTTC. Translating it yields CASSQGTAHKETQYF. The full variable domain, in which reference TRBV11-2 and TRBJ2-5 provide the parts outside the CDR3, is EAGVAQSPRYKIIEKRQSVAFWCNPISGHATLYWYQQILGQGPKLLIQFQNNGVVDDSQLPKDRFSAERLKGVDSTLKIQPAKLEDSAVYLCASSQGTAHKETQYFGPGTRLLVL.

The chain joins TRBV6-5 to TRBJ2-7, with D possibly matching TRBD2 (5 bases). Germline V gene data show CDR1 as MNHEY and CDR2 as SVGAGI. Deletions cut 4 bases from V and 6 bases from J, with 10 bases between. The CDR3 sequence is 12 residues long. This CDR3 is CASSWAGREQYF. CDR3 in DNA: TGTGCCAGCAGTTGGGCGGGCCGCGAGCAGTACTTC.

Only a few counts were recorded for this clone. The rearrangement joins TRBV13 to TRBJ1-3; 7 bases map to TRBD1. J was trimmed by 4 bases and V by 5 bases; bases with no gene match: 2. The length of the CDR3 is 13 residues. Germline V CDR1 and CDR2: PRHDT, FYEKMQ (reference sequence). The CDR3 nucleotides read TGTGCCAGCAGCCAGGACAGGGGAAACACCATATATTTT. It is translated as CASSQDRGNTIYF.

J is TRBJ2-3 and V is TRBV7-9, with D perhaps TRBD1 (6 bases). Trimming stripped 5 bases from V and 4 bases from J, with 13 bases between. Looked up from germline, CDR1 is SEHNR and CDR2 is FQNEAQ (reference sequence). CDR3 size: 14 residues. CDR3 protein: CASSTGWGPDTQYF. The CDR3 nucleotides read TGTGCCAGCAGCACGGGGTGGGGGCCAGATACGCAGTATTTT.

With respect to this clone: Relative to the germline gene, one junction end is altered; a read error may explain this. The same CDR3 arises from other DNA sequences in this sample as well. The genes are TRBV28 and TRBJ1-1, with a weak D call TRBD1 (5 bases). The V gene's germline CDR1 is MDHEN and CDR2 SYDVKM. The CDR3 runs 13 residues. CDR3 region: CASSDSLNTEAFF. The CDR3 region has the DNA TGTGCCAGCAGCGACAGTTTGAACACTGAGGCTTTCTTT. The full variable domain, rest sourced from reference TRBV28 and TRBJ1-1, is DVKVTQSSRYLVKRTGEKVFLECVQDMDHENMFWYRQDPGLGLRLIYFSYDVKMKEKGDIPEGYSVSREKKERFSLILESASTNQTSMYLCASSDSLNTEAFFGQGTRLTVV.

The rearrangement joins TRBV7-9 to TRBJ2-7; perhaps TRBD1 as D (5 bases). Germline V gene data show CDR1 as SEHNR and CDR2 as FQNEAQ (reference sequence). This CDR3 is built from 14 residues. V shed 4 bases and J shed 2 bases, with 12 bases lying between them. The CDR3 nucleotides are TGTGCCAGCAGCTCCCCGACAGCGCCCTACGAGCAGTACTTC. Translating it yields CASSSPTAPYEQYF.

The chain combines TRBV28 with TRBJ2-7, with 10 bases matching TRBD1. CDR1 is MDHEN, CDR2 SYDVKM, per germline. The CDR3 loop spans 16 amino acids. After removal of 5 bases from V and 1 base from J, the junction contained 8 bases not matched to a gene. CDR3 DNA: TGTGCCAGCAGTCCAACTCAGGGACAGGGGTCCTACGAGCAGTACTTC. Its translation: CASSPTQGQGSYEQYF.

This clone showed up just a few times. This chain uses TRBV7-2 with TRBJ1-3; D unresolved. Looked up from germline, CDR1 is SGHTA and CDR2 is FQGNSA. The CDR3 has 16 residues. V was cut by 5 bases and J by 0 bases, with 14 bases left in between. Here the CDR3 reads CASSRFESVSGNTIYF. CDR3 nucleotide sequence: TGTGCCAGCAGCCGGTTTGAGAGTGTCTCTGGAAACACCATATATTTT.

This sequence joins TRBV19 and TRBJ1-2; TRBD1 aligns across 11 bases. Trimming at V came to 4 bases and at J to 11 bases, leaving 12 bases not matched to a gene. The CDR3 has 15 amino acids. In germline, CDR1 is LNHDA, CDR2 SQIVND (reference sequence). The chain's CDR3 is CASSTLRTGGEEYTF. CDR3 sequence (DNA): TGTGCCAGTAGTACCCTTCGGACAGGGGGCGAGGAATACACCTTC. The full variable domain, with the rest looked up from reference TRBV19 and TRBJ1-2, is DGGITQSPKYLFRKEGQNVTLSCEQNLNHDAMYWYRQDPGQGLRLIYYSQIVNDFQKGDIAEGYSVSREKKESFPLTVTSAQKNPTAFYLCASSTLRTGGEEYTFGSGTRLTVV.

This rearrangement joins TRBV4-1 to TRBJ2-5; 11 positions agree with TRBD2. V was clipped by 1 base and J by 4 bases; unmatched bases: 5. The CDR3 consists of 16 residues. The V gene's germline CDR1 is MGHRA and CDR2 YSYEKL. The CDR3 DNA sequence: TGCGCCAGCAGCCAAGCGCTAGCGGGGGGCGGAGAGACCCAGTACTTC. The encoded protein is CASSQALAGGGETQYF.

This chain joins TRBV19 and TRBJ2-5; D gene uncertain. Germline CDR1 LNHDA, CDR2 SQIVND (reference sequence). V was pared by 1 base and J by 3 bases, with 9 bases between. The CDR3 consists of 14 residues. CDR3 loop: CASSIARQEETQYF. Here the CDR3 DNA reads TGTGCCAGTAGTATAGCCCGGCAGGAAGAGACCCAGTACTTC.

The chain is built from TRBV7-2 and TRBJ2-7; D is perhaps TRBD2 (6 bases). The germline V and J ends were trimmed by 1 base and 2 bases, with 9 bases remaining between them. Germline CDR1 SGHTA, CDR2 FQGNSA. The CDR3 has 14 residues. This CDR3 is CASSLGGVAYEQYF. For the CDR3, the DNA is TGTGCCAGCAGCTTAGGCGGGGTGGCCTACGAGCAGTACTTC.

This clone has a single count. This chain's CDR3 is CATHSGVVGNEQFF. In nucleotides, the CDR3 is TGTGCCACCCATAGCGGGGTGGTGGGGAATGAGCAGTTCTTC. The chain employs TRBV10-3 and TRBJ2-1; 8 bases are a match to TRBD2. The CDR3 extends over 14 amino acids. V was clipped by 10 bases and J by 7 bases; unmatched bases: 12. The germline gives CDR1 ENHRY, CDR2 SYGVKD.

This clone has more than one count but fewer than ten. The chain is built from TRBV15 and TRBJ2-5; TRBD2 aligns across 7 bases. The J call may be wrong; the DNA end is better matched by TRBJ2-7. Germline lookup yields CDR1 LNHNV and CDR2 YYDKDF (reference sequence). The length of the CDR3 is 16 residues. Here the CDR3 DNA reads TGTGCCACCAGCAGCGGCCGTTGGGGGGGGACCTACGAGCAGTACTTC. This codes for CATSSGRWGGTYEQYF.

This clone was counted only a few times. The V and J genes are TRBV6-1 and TRBJ1-5; D gene ambiguous. The CDR3 is made up of 14 amino acids. Between the trimmed V and J ends, which lost 1 base and 6 bases, there was a span of 10 bases. The V gene's germline CDR1 is MNHNS and CDR2 SASEGT. In nucleotides, the CDR3 is TGTGCCAGCAGTGAAGTTGAGGGAAGTCAGCCCCAGCATTTT. Translated: CASSEVEGSQPQHF.

This chain uses TRBV5-8 with TRBJ2-1, with D possibly being TRBD1 (5 bases). V gave up 5 bases and J gave up 2 bases, with 11 bases separating them. The CDR3 is 14 residues long. CDR1 is SGHTS and CDR2 is YDEGEE in the germline V gene. The CDR3 coding sequence is TGTGCCAGCAGGCCTCGGACAACCTACAATGAGCAGTTCTTC. It translates to CASRPRTTYNEQFF.

The chain employs TRBV4-3 and TRBJ1-1; 8 positions agree with TRBD1. CDR1 and CDR2 from the germline V gene are LGHNA and YSLEER. J was trimmed by 0 bases and V by 1 base; bases with no gene match: 1. CDR3 size: 15 residues. Here the CDR3 reads CASSQGTGLNTEAFF. The CDR3 DNA follows: TGCGCCAGCAGCCAAGGGACAGGGCTGAACACTGAAGCTTTCTTT.